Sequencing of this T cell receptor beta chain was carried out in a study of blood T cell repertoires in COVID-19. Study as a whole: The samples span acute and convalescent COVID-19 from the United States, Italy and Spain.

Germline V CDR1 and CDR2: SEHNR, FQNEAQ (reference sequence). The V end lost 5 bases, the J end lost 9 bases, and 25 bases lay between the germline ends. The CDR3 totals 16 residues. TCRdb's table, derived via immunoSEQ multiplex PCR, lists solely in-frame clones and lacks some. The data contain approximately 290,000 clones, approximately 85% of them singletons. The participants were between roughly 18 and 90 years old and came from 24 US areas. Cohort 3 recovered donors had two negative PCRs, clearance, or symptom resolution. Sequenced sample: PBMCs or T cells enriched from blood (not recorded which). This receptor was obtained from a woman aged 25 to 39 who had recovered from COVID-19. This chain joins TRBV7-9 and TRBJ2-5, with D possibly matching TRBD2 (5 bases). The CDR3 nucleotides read TGTGCCAGCAGCCGGGAATCGGGCGGCCTGAGGAGTCCCCAGTACTTC. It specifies CASSRESGGLRSPQYF.